The 12 T cell receptor beta chains reported below all come from one sample, sequenced in a study of identical twins. Each CDR3 protein gets one entry after TCRdb re-called the 5' RACE reads with MiXCR. Of approximately 620,000 distinct CDR3 sequences in the sample, 8% to 9% were seen once. These data were also reused for a study on yellow fever vaccine responses in identical twins.

Sample: PBMCs. These receptors all come from a woman under 30 in good health.

The CDR3 protein is CASRLNRDEQFF. In DNA, the CDR3 is TGTGCCAGCAGACTCAACAGGGATGAGCAGTTCTTC. The rearrangement links TRBV28 to TRBJ2-1, with D maybe TRBD1 (6 bases). The CDR3 is 12 residues long. Trimming took 6 bases from V and 8 from J, leaving 11 bases between them. The germline gives CDR1 MDHEN, CDR2 SYDVKM. The full variable domain, rest sourced from reference TRBV28 and TRBJ2-1, is DVKVTQSSRYLVKRTGEKVFLECVQDMDHENMFWYRQDPGLGLRLIYFSYDVKMKEKGDIPEGYSVSREKKERFSLILESASTNQTSMYLCASRLNRDEQFFGPGTRLTVL.

The rearrangement uses TRBV12-3 or TRBV12-4 and TRBJ2-1; D unresolved. Between the trimmed V and J ends, which lost 6 bases and 7 bases, there was a span of 7 bases. CDR3 length: 11 residues. CDR3 bases: TGTGCCAGCAGCCGCTGGAATGAGCAGTTCTTC. Protein sequence: CASSRWNEQFF.

This clonotype was seen at least ten times. The chain employs TRBV29-1 and TRBJ1-2; unclear D gene. Looked up from germline, CDR1 is SQVTM and CDR2 is ANQGSEA. This CDR3 has 11 residues. Trimming stripped 6 bases from V and 2 bases from J, with 7 bases between. The CDR3 DNA follows: TGCAGCGTCGCCCCAAACTATGGCTACACCTTC. It specifies CSVAPNYGYTF.

The CDR3 DNA reads as TGTGCCAGCAGCCCGAATACAGGGTTTACCTACGAGCAGTACTTC. Translated, it gives CASSPNTGFTYEQYF. The genes are TRBV7-2 and TRBJ2-7; D may be TRBD1 (6 bases). Germline loops: CDR1 SGHTA, CDR2 FQGNSA. V lost 5 bases and J lost 2, with 16 bases in between. CDR3 size: 15 residues.

The chain carries TRBV5-1 and TRBJ1-2, with D possibly TRBD1 on 6 matching bases. From germline, CDR1 is SGHRS and CDR2 YFSETQ. Trimming pared 4 bases from V and 5 bases from J, leaving 18 bases between. This CDR3 has 15 residues. CDR3 sequence reads: CASSQDDRTSYGYTF. DNA for the CDR3: TGCGCCAGCAGCCAGGACGACAGGACCTCATATGGCTACACCTTC.

There are many counts of this clonotype. The chain has TRBV12-3 or TRBV12-4 and TRBJ2-3; the match to TRBD1 covers 8 bases. The CDR3 extends over 13 amino acids. The J segment lost 5 bases and the V segment lost 3 bases, leaving 1 base of the junction unmatched. Here the CDR3 reads CASSFDRGDTQYF. The CDR3 bases are TGTGCCAGCAGTTTCGACAGGGGAGATACGCAGTATTTT.

V usage is TRBV9 and J usage is TRBJ2-3; D is ambiguous. Trimming left V 0 bases short and J 2 bases short, with 13 bases between. Germline loops: CDR1 SGDLS, CDR2 YYNGEE. This CDR3 comprises 16 residues. DNA for the CDR3: TGTGCCAGCAGCGTAGGAGGTGGCAGAATCACAGATACGCAGTATTTT. Translation: CASSVGGGRITDTQYF.

This clonotype was detected a few times. CDR3 DNA sequence: TGTGCCAGCGGCGAGCTGAGTGGAGGCGTCTACGAGCAGTACTTC. As protein: CASGELSGGVYEQYF. The V and J genes are TRBV12-3 or TRBV12-4 and TRBJ2-7; a possible D gene is TRBD2 (5 bases). This CDR3 has 15 amino acids. V dropped 8 bases and J dropped 3 bases, with 20 bases sitting between them.

The chain links TRBV28 to TRBJ2-1, with 8 bases that match TRBD1. V was pared by 4 bases and J by 3 bases, with 8 bases of the junction left unmatched. The CDR3 extends over 16 amino acids. The V gene's germline CDR1 is MDHEN and CDR2 SYDVKM. This chain's CDR3 is CASSSQGAQNYNEQFF. The CDR3, as DNA: TGTGCCAGCAGTTCCCAGGGGGCGCAAAACTACAATGAGCAGTTCTTC.

The sample holds a few counts of this clonotype. The V gene is TRBV7-8, the J gene TRBJ2-1; the match to TRBD2 covers 12 bases. The CDR3 loop spans 16 amino acids. Trimming took 5 bases from V and 8 from J; bases not matched to a gene: 10. The germline V gene encodes CDR1 SGHVS and CDR2 FQNEAQ. CDR3 sequence (DNA): TGTGCCAGCAGCCTTTGGACTAGCGGGAAGTTCGATGAGCAGTTCTTC. Translating gives CASSLWTSGKFDEQFF.

This clonotype has at least ten counts. V is TRBV20-1 and J is TRBJ1-6; tentative D call: TRBD1 (5 bases). Germline assignment: CDR1 DFQATT and CDR2 SNEGSKA (reference sequence). V lost 6 bases and J 9 bases, leaving 15 bases between the germline ends. The CDR3 runs 13 residues. This CDR3 is CSAVQGTGSPLHF. The CDR3 region has the DNA TGCAGTGCGGTGCAGGGTACAGGTTCACCCCTCCACTTT.

This clonotype showed up just a few times. J is TRBJ2-1 and V is TRBV7-2; D is unclear. Germline loops: CDR1 SGHTA, CDR2 FQGNSA. V was cut by 2 bases and J by 2 bases, with 10 bases left in between. CDR3 length: 15 residues. In DNA form, the CDR3 reads TGTGCCAGCAGCTTAAAGGGTGAACCCTACAATGAGCAGTTCTTC. This gives the protein CASSLKGEPYNEQFF.